This T cell receptor (beta chain) was found in a study of beta chain features in type 1 diabetes. Study background: Sorted cell examination encompassed roughly 110,000,000 cells across all samples. Study observations and caveats: Type 1 diabetes patients had moderately but significantly shorter TCRB CDR3s in all four CD4+ subsets.

Trimming took 4 bases from V and 0 from J, leaving 16 bases between them. Germline CDR1 reads LGHNA; CDR2 reads YSLEER. This CDR3 comprises 16 residues. A remark on this clone: Its antigen remains unidentified.

Reverse transcribing all isolated RNA meant expressed TCRB transcripts were sequenced. Profiling relied on immunoSEQ multiplex PCR, and the TCRdb table lists in-frame clones only, not all of them. The sample has about 640,000 clones, under 15% seen once. What was sequenced was naive CD4+ T cells from blood. The TCR sequence derives from a man aged 30 to 45 with type 1 diabetes. V is TRBV4-3 and J is TRBJ2-7; D uncertain. DNA of the CDR3: TGCGCCAGCAGCCCCTCGCGAGGCCGAGGCTCCTACGAGCAGTACTTC. Its translation: CASSPSRGRGSYEQYF.